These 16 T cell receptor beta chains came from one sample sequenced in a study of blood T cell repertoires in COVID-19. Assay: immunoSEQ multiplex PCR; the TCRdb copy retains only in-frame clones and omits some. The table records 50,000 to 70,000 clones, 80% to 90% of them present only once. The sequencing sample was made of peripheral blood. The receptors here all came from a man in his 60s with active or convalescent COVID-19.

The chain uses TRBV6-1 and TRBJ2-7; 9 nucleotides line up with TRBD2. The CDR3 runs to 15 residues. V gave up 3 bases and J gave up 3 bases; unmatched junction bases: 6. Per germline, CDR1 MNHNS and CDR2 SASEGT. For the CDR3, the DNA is TGTGCCAGCAGTGAGAGTAGCGGGAGAGTCTACGAGCAGTACTTC. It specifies CASSESSGRVYEQYF.

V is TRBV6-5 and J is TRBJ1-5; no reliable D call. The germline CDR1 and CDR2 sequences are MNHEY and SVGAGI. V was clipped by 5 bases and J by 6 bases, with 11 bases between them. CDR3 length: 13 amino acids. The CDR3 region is CASSTGFVQPQHF. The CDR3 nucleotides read TGTGCCAGCAGTACGGGATTTGTTCAGCCCCAGCATTTT.

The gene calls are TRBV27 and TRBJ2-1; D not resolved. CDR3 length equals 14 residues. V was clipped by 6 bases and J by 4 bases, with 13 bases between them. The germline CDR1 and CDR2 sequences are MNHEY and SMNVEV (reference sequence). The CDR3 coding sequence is TGTGCCAGCAGGACTCGTAAAGCATACAATGAGCAGTTCTTC. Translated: CASRTRKAYNEQFF.

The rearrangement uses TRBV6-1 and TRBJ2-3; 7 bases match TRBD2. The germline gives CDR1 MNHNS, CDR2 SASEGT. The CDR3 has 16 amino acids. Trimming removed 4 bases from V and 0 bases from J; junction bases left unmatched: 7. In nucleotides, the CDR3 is TGTGCCAGCAGTGGGAGGCTAGCGGATAGCACAGATACGCAGTATTTT. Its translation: CASSGRLADSTDTQYF.

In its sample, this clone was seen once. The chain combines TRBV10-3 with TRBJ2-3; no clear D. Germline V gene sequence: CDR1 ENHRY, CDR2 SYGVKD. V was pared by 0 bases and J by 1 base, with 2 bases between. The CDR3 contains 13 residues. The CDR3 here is CAISESGTDTQYF. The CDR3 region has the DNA TGTGCCATCAGTGAGTCCGGCACAGATACGCAGTATTTT.

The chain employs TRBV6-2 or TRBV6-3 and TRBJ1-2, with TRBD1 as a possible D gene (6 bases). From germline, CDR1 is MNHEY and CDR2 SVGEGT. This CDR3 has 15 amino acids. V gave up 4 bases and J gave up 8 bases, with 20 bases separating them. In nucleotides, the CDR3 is TGTGCCAGCAGTTGGGCGCCCGGGGGGGCCGACGGCTACACCTTC. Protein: CASSWAPGGADGYTF.

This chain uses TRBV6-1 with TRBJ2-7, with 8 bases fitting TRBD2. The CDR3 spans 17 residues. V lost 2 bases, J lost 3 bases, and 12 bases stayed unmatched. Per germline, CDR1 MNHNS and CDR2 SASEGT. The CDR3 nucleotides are TGTGCCAGCAGTGAACTAGCGGGTTTCTCAATGGGCTACGAGCAGTACTTC. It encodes CASSELAGFSMGYEQYF.

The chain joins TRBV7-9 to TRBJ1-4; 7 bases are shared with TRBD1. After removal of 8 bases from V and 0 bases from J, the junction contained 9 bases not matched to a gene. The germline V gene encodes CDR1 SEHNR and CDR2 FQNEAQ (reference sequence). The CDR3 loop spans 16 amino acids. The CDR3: CASRRGRDATNEKLFF. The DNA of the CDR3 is TGTGCCAGCCGAAGGGGGCGGGACGCAACTAATGAAAAACTGTTTTTT.

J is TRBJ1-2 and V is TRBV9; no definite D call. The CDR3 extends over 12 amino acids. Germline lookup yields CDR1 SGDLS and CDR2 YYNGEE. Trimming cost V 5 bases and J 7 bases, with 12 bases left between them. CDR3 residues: CASRPLSGGYTF. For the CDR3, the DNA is TGTGCCAGCAGACCTCTAAGTGGTGGCTACACCTTC.

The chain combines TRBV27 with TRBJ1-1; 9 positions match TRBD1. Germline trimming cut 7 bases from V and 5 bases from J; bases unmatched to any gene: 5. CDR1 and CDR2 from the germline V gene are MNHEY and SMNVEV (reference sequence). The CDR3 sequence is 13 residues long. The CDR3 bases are TGTGCCAGCAAAGACAGGGGGTATACTGAAGCTTTCTTT. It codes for CASKDRGYTEAFF.

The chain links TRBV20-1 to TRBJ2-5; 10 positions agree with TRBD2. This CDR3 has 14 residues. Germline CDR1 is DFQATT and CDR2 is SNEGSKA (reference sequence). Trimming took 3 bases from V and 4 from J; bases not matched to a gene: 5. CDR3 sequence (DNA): TGCAGTGCTAGTCAGCGGGGGGGCGGAGAGACCCAGTACTTC. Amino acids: CSASQRGGGETQYF.

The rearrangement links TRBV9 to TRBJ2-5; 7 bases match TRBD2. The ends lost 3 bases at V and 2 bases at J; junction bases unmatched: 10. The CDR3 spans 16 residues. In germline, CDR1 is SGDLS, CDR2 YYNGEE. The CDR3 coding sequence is TGTGCCAGCAGCGAGGGGCGGGGGTATTCTCAAGAGACCCAGTACTTC. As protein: CASSEGRGYSQETQYF.

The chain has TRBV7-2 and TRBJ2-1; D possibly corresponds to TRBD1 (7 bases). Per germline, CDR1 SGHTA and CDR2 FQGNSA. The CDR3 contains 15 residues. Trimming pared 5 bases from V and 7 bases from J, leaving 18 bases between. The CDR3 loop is CASSRGTVTINEQFF. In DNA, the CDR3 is TGTGCCAGCAGCCGCGGGACAGTTACTATTAATGAGCAGTTCTTC.

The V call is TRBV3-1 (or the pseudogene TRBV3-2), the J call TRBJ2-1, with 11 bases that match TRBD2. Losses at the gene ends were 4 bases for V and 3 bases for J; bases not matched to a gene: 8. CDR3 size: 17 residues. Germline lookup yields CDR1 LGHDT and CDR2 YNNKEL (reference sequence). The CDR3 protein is CASSRVPTSGNYNEQFF. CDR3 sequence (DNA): TGTGCCAGCAGCCGCGTGCCGACTAGCGGGAACTACAATGAGCAGTTCTTC.

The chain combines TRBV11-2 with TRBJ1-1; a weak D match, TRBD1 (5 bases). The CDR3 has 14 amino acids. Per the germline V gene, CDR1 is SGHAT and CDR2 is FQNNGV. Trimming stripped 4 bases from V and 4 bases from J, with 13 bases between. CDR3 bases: TGTGCCAGCAGCTCAGCGGGACCTAGCACTGAAGCTTTCTTT. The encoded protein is CASSSAGPSTEAFF.

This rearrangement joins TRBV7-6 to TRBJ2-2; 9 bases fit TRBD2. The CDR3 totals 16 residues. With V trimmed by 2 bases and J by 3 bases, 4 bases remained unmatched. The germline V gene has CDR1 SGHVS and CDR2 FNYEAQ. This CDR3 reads CASSLTLAGYTGELFF. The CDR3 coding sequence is TGTGCCAGCAGCTTAACCCTAGCGGGATACACCGGGGAGCTGTTTTTT.